This note documents a single T cell receptor beta chain sequence. Germline V gene sequence: CDR1 SGHTA, CDR2 FQGNSA. This CDR3 is built from 16 residues. V trimming: 3 bases; J trimming: 4 bases; junction bases outside the gene matches: 8. The sample is drawn from a study of blood T cell repertoires in COVID-19. Study details: Specimens from acute and convalescent COVID-19 originated in the United States, Italy and Spain.

As handled by the study authors: Quantification of nucleated cells was approximated via reference gene primer amplification. Profiled with immunoSEQ multiplex PCR; TCRdb holds only in-frame clones, not every one. From that table come the V and J calls and clone size; the DNA was used to work out D and trimming. The repertoire holds 75,000 to 95,000 clones, with approximately 90% as singletons. The sample was peripheral blood. The sequence was collected from a man over 45 with active COVID-19. This chain links TRBV7-2 with TRBJ1-5; 8 bases fit TRBD1. The CDR3 bases are TGTGCCAGCAGCTTGTACGGGACAGGAGATAATCAGCCCCAGCATTTT. Translation: CASSLYGTGDNQPQHF.